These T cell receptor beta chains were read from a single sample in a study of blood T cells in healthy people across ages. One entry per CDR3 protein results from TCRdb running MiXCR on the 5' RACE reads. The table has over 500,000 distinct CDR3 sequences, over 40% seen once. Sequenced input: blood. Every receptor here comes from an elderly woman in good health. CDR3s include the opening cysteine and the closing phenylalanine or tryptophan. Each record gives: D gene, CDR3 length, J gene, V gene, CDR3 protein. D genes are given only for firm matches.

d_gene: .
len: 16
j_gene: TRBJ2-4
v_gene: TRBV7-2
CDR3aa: CASSSIGDTYKNIQYF

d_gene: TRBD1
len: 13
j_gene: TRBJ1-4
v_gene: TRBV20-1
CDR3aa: CSAGNRGSEKLFF

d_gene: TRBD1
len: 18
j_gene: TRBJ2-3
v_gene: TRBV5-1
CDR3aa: CASSSAPGAGGFTDTQYF

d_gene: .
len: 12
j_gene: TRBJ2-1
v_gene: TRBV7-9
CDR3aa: CASSLVASIEFF

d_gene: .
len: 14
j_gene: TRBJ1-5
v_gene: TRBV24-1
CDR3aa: CATRDSGSNQPQHF

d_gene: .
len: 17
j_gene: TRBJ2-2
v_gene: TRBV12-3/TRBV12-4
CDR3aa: CASSSQALTMGTGELFF

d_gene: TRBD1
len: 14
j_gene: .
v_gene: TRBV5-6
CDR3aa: CASSWGQGGNEQYF

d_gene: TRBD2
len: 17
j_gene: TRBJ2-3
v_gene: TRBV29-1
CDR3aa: CSVEDGGWGGRLHTQYF

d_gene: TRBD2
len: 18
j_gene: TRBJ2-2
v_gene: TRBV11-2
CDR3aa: CASSSGGLAGASGGELFF

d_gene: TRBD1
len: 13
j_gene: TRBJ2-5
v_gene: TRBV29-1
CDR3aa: CSVEGRGLETQYF

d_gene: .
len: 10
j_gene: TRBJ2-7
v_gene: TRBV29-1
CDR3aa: CSVESNRQYF

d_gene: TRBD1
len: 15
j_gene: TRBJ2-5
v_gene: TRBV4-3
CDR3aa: CASSQDRGPSETQYF

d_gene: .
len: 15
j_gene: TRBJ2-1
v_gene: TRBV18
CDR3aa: CASSPQGGSYNEQFF

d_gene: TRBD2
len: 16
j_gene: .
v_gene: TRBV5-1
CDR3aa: CASSLVGGLAMIEQYF

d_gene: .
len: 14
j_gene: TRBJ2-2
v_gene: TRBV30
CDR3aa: CAWSPRLNTGELFF

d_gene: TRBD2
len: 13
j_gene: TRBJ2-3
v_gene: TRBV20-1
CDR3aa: CSVTSGNTDTQYF

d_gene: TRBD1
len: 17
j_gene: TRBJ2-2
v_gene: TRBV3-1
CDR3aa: CASSLINRDSNTGELFF

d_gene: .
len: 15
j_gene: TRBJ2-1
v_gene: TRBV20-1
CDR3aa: CSAPGVGAPLSEQFF

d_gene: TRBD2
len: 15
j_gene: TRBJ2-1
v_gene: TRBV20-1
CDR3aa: CSAPPDSGIHNEQFF

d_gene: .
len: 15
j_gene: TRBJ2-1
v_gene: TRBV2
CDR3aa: CASSGTGAQVFGQFF

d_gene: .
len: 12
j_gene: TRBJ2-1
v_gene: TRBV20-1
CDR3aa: CSATGLRNEQFF

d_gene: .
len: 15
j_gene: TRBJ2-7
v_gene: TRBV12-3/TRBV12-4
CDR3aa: CASSLFGGRAYEQYF

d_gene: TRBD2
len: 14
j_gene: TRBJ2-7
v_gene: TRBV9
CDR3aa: CASSRTSGSNEQYF

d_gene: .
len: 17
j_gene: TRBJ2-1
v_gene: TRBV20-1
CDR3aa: CSARDRGFAGVRNEQFF

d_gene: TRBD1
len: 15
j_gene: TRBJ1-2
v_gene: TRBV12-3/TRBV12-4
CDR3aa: CASSLRGQGEYGYTF

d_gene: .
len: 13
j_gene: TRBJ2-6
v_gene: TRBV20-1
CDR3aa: CSGGVNGANVLTF

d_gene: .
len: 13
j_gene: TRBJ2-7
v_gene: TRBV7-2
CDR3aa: CASRPDSAYEQYF

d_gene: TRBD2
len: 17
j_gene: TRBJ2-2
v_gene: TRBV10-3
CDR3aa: CAISETSGSKGTGELFF

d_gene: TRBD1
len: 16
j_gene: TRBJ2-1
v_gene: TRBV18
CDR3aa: CASSPLGTGGDHEQFF

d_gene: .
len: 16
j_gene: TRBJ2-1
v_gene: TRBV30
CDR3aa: CAWSKESGYSYNEQFF

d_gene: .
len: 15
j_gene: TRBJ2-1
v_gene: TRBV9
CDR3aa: CASSVEGVDYNEQFF

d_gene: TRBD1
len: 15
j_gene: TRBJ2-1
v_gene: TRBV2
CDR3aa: CASSAGTGAYNEQFF

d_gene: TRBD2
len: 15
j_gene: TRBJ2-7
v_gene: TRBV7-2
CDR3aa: CASSLASGSLYEQYF

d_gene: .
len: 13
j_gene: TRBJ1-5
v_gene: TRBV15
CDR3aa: CATNRQGNQPQHF

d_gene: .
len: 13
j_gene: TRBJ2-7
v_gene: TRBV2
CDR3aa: CASSRIISYEQYF

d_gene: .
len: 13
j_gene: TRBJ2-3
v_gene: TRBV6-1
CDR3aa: CAVGLSVRDTQYF

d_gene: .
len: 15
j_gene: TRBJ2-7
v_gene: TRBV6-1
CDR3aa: CASSENLMGSYEQYF

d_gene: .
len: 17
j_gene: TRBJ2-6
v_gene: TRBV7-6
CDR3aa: CASSLPSGEPGANVLTF

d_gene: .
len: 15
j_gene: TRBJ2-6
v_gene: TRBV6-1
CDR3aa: CASSEEGAGANVLTF